The 22 T cell receptor beta chains below were found in one sample sequenced in a study of beta chain features in type 1 diabetes. No antigens are known for them. Expressed TCRB transcripts were sequenced, since all the RNA that had been isolated was reverse transcribed. The protocol was immunoSEQ multiplex PCR, while the TCRdb copy is restricted to in-frame clones and leaves out a portion. This sample has about 650,000 clones, with 12% found just once. Study findings and constraints: In all four CD4+ subsets, TCRB CDR3 length was significantly, moderately reduced in type 1 diabetes.

Sequencing was performed on naive CD4+ T cells from blood. Source of these receptors: a young man with type 1 diabetes.

In this sample, this clone turned up a few times. V gene TRBV7-8 combines with J gene TRBJ2-3; no clear D gene. V lost 2 bases and J lost 2, with 8 bases in between. Germline assignment: CDR1 SGHVS and CDR2 FQNEAQ. The CDR3 runs 14 residues. The CDR3 spells CASSLHQLTDTQYF. CDR3 sequence (DNA): TGTGCCAGCAGCTTACACCAGCTCACAGATACGCAGTATTTT.

The V and J genes are TRBV6-5 and TRBJ2-3; D perhaps matches TRBD1 (6 bases). The germline V gene encodes CDR1 MNHEY and CDR2 SVGAGI. The V end was cut by 5 bases, the J end by 2 bases, with 11 bases between. The CDR3 contains 14 residues. CDR3 coding DNA: TGTGCCAGCAGTCTTCAGGGGCCCACAGATACGCAGTATTTT. This translates into CASSLQGPTDTQYF.

V and J are TRBV6-4 and TRBJ1-2; 8 bases map to TRBD1. V gave up 7 bases and J gave up 2 bases; unmatched junction bases: 6. Germline CDR1 and CDR2: MRHNA and SNTAGT. The CDR3 is 14 amino acids. In DNA, the CDR3 is TGTGCCAGCACCACCAGGGGGCGCAACTATGGCTACACCTTC. Its translation: CASTTRGRNYGYTF.

The chain couples TRBV19 to TRBJ2-3, with TRBD2 as a possible D gene (5 bases). Germline CDR1 is LNHDA and CDR2 is SQIVND (reference sequence). Between the trimmed V and J ends, which lost 3 bases and 5 bases, there was a span of 18 bases. The length of the CDR3 is 16 residues. The CDR3 is CASSITVGAAGDTQYF. DNA for the CDR3: TGTGCCAGTAGTATTACAGTTGGAGCGGCGGGAGATACGCAGTATTTT.

This clone appeared a few times. The V gene is TRBV25-1, the J gene TRBJ2-1; D unresolved. This CDR3 is built from 15 residues. The germline gives CDR1 MGHDK, CDR2 SYGVNS. Trimming pared 5 bases from V and 6 bases from J, leaving 17 bases between. CDR3 nucleotide sequence: TGTGCCAGCAGTAACTTCAAAGCCACAGCCAATGAGCAGTTCTTC. The encoded protein is CASSNFKATANEQFF.

Details on this clone: One end of the junction does not line up with germline, which may come from a read error. The V gene is TRBV10-3, the J gene TRBJ1-4; perhaps TRBD1 as D (5 bases). The length of the CDR3 is 15 residues. Per germline, CDR1 ENHRY and CDR2 SYGVKD. The chain's CDR3 is CASSTPQGGWEKLFF. The CDR3 DNA reads TGTGCCAGCAGTACTCCCCAGGGAGGGTGGGAAAAACTGTTTTTT.

This clone was seen a few times. The CDR3: CAINPSEGANVLTF. The CDR3 nucleotides read TGTGCCATCAATCCCTCGGAAGGGGCCAACGTCCTGACTTTC. This rearrangement joins TRBV10-3 to TRBJ2-6, with D uncertain. Germline CDR1 reads ENHRY; CDR2 reads SYGVKD. The length of the CDR3 is 14 residues. V lost 7 bases and J lost 4, with 11 bases in between.

This clone was detected only a few times. J is TRBJ2-2 and V is TRBV5-1; D unclear. This CDR3 spans 15 amino acids. V gave up 4 bases and J gave up 1 base, with 11 bases separating them. Germline V CDR1 and CDR2: SGHRS, YFSETQ. CDR3: CASSKDGQNTGELFF. The CDR3 bases are TGCGCCAGCAGCAAGGATGGGCAGAACACCGGGGAGCTGTTTTTT. The full variable domain, completed using reference TRBV5-1 and TRBJ2-2, is KAGVTQTPRYLIKTRGQQVTLSCSPISGHRSVSWYQQTPGQGLQFLFEYFSETQRNKGNFPGRFSGRQFSNSRSEMNVSTLELGDSALYLCASSKDGQNTGELFFGEGSRLTVL.

This clone appeared a single time. This chain joins TRBV7-2 and TRBJ1-2; TRBD1 matches at 7 bases. Germline V CDR1 and CDR2: SGHTA, FQGNSA. This CDR3 has 18 amino acids. V gave up 5 bases and J gave up 8 bases; unmatched junction bases: 23. CDR3 coding DNA: TGTGCCAGCAGCCTAGGGGGCTCCTCCGGTTGGGGTTCGAAGGGCTACACCTTC. Residues: CASSLGGSSGWGSKGYTF.

This clone was detected a few times. The CDR3 sequence is CASSVGGGAYNEQFF. The CDR3 DNA reads TGTGCCAGCAGCGTAGGCGGGGGTGCCTACAATGAGCAGTTCTTC. The V and J genes are TRBV9 and TRBJ2-1, with 7 bases lining up with TRBD2. Trimming took 0 bases from V and 2 from J; bases not matched to a gene: 2. CDR1 is SGDLS and CDR2 is YYNGEE in the germline V gene. The CDR3 length is 15 residues.

The V and J genes are TRBV7-8 and TRBJ2-5, with D unresolved. Trimming left V 1 base short and J 3 bases short, with 6 bases between. The germline V gene encodes CDR1 SGHVS and CDR2 FQNEAQ. This CDR3 has 13 residues. As DNA, the CDR3 is TGTGCCAGCAGCTTAGGCAGAAAAGAGACCCAGTACTTC. Its protein product is CASSLGRKETQYF. Full variable domain (outside the CDR3, taken from reference TRBV7-8 and TRBJ2-5): GAGVSQSPRYKVAKRGQDVALRCDPISGHVSLFWYQQALGQGPEFLTYFQNEAQLDKSGLPSDRFFAERPEGSVSTLKIQRTQQEDSAVYLCASSLGRKETQYFGPGTRLLVL.

V is TRBV27 and J is TRBJ2-7; D may be TRBD2 (6 bases). V was trimmed by 5 bases and J by 5 bases, leaving 25 bases between them. Per germline, CDR1 MNHEY and CDR2 SMNVEV (reference sequence). The length of the CDR3 is 17 residues. DNA for the CDR3: TGTGCCAGCAGTCCAGACGGGAGTACCTCAAATCTCAACGAGCAGTACTTC. As protein: CASSPDGSTSNLNEQYF.

This clone has a handful of counts. The chain combines TRBV29-1 with TRBJ1-2, with 8 nucleotides matching TRBD1. The J segment lost 7 bases and the V segment lost 6 bases, leaving 7 bases of the junction unmatched. The CDR3 has 12 residues. The germline V gene encodes CDR1 SQVTM and CDR2 ANQGSEA. Here the CDR3 reads CSVDRGRSGYTF. CDR3 in DNA: TGCAGCGTAGACAGGGGTCGTAGTGGCTACACCTTC.

This clone appeared a few times. This chain joins TRBV2 and TRBJ2-7, with TRBD1 identical over 10 bases. In germline, CDR1 is SNHLY, CDR2 FYNNEI. Trimming took 6 bases from V and 4 from J; bases not matched to a gene: 6. The CDR3 runs to 14 residues. CDR3 region: CASRSGQGRYEQYF. CDR3 bases: TGTGCCAGCAGATCGGGACAGGGGAGGTACGAGCAGTACTTC.

The rearrangement links TRBV5-1 to TRBJ2-7, with a possible D match to TRBD1 (6 bases). Germline V lookup: CDR1 SGHRS, CDR2 YFSETQ. This CDR3 region has 13 residues. Trimming shortened V by 4 bases and J by 2 bases, and 10 bases separated the two germline ends. The DNA of the CDR3 is TGCGCCAGCAGCCAACAGGGAACCTACGAGCAGTACTTC. Its protein is CASSQQGTYEQYF.

This clone was seen a handful of times. The rearrangement joins TRBV16 to TRBJ1-3; D ambiguous. The length of the CDR3 is 14 residues. V lost 4 bases and J lost 0, with 7 bases in between. In germline, CDR1 is KGHSY, CDR2 FQNENV. In DNA form, the CDR3 reads TGTGCCAGCAGCCTTGGGATCTCTGGAAACACCATATATTTT. Amino acids: CASSLGISGNTIYF.

The V call is TRBV6-5, the J call TRBJ1-2; unclear D gene. Germline V gene sequence: CDR1 MNHEY, CDR2 SVGAGI. Trimming left V 4 bases short and J 8 bases short, with 14 bases between. The CDR3 is made up of 13 amino acids. CDR3 coding DNA: TGTGCCAGCAGTTTAGGCCCAGTCTACGGCTACACCTTC. This translates into CASSLGPVYGYTF.

This clone came up a few times. V usage is TRBV25-1 and J usage is TRBJ1-2; unclear D gene. CDR1 is MGHDK and CDR2 is SYGVNS in the germline V gene. CDR3 size: 14 residues. Trimming took 2 bases from V and 2 from J, leaving 9 bases between them. CDR3 region: CASSEATRNYGYTF. For the CDR3, the DNA is TGTGCCAGCAGTGAAGCGACAAGAAACTATGGCTACACCTTC.

This clone was counted between two and nine times. The genes are TRBV27 and TRBJ2-7; no definite D call. Germline loops: CDR1 MNHEY, CDR2 SMNVEV (reference sequence). The CDR3 loop spans 14 amino acids. V shed 1 base and J shed 1 base, with 8 bases lying between them. The CDR3 nucleotides are TGTGCCAGCAGTTTATACGACACGTCCTACGAGCAGTACTTC. It yields the protein CASSLYDTSYEQYF.

V and J are TRBV4-3 and TRBJ2-3; D may match TRBD1 or TRBD2 (5 bases each). V was trimmed by 4 bases and J by 0 bases, leaving 11 bases between them. Per germline, CDR1 LGHNA and CDR2 YSLEER. This CDR3 spans 15 amino acids. CDR3 residues: CASSRRDRSTDTQYF. The DNA of the CDR3 is TGCGCCAGCAGCCGTCGGGACCGAAGCACAGATACGCAGTATTTT.

The table lists this clone with a few counts. This chain links TRBV6-5 with TRBJ1-5; D is possibly TRBD1 (6 bases). This CDR3 is 12 amino acids long. Deletions cut 6 bases from V and 15 bases from J, with 18 bases between. Germline CDR1 is MNHEY and CDR2 is SVGAGI. CDR3 in DNA: TGTGCCAGCAGAGGGGGGCGGGACACCGGGCATTTT. Translated: CASRGGRDTGHF.

This clone has just a few counts. The rearrangement joins TRBV4-3 to TRBJ1-4; D is undetermined. Trimming removed 0 bases at V and 10 bases at J, with 15 bases between. CDR3 length: 15 residues. CDR1 is LGHNA and CDR2 is YSLEER in the germline V gene. CDR3: CASSQEARAGGKLFF. CDR3 nucleotides: TGCGCCAGCAGCCAAGAAGCGCGGGCGGGTGGAAAACTGTTTTTT.